This T cell receptor (beta chain) stems from a study of identical twins. TCRdb analysed the 5' RACE reads with MiXCR anew, one entry per CDR3 protein. The data hold 450,000 or so distinct CDR3 sequences, with 14% observed a single time. This clonotype was recorded a few times. Its antigen is undetermined. Whole-study findings and limits: Models underestimated out-of-frame TCR alpha sharing in monozygotic twins. Invariant T cells like MAIT and iNKT could partly confound the zero-insertion analyses.

Another study also made use of these data, one on yellow fever vaccine responses in identical twins.

Sequenced sample: CD4+ T cells sorted from blood. This sequence was found in a woman aged 18-29 years in good health.

The CDR3: CASSSTPGTHKQGFGEQFF. The CDR3 DNA sequence: TGTGCCAGCAGTTCAACCCCCGGGACTCACAAACAAGGATTTGGAGAGCAGTTCTTC. The V call is TRBV25-1, the J call TRBJ2-1; weak D call: TRBD2 (6 bases). Germline V gene sequence: CDR1 MGHDK, CDR2 SYGVNS. CDR3 size: 19 residues. With 5 bases removed from V and 10 bases from J, the gap between germline ends came to 33 bases. The full variable domain, rest sourced from reference TRBV25-1 and TRBJ2-1, is EADIYQTPRYLVIGTGKKITLECSQTMGHDKMYWYQQDPGMELHLIHYSYGVNSTEKGDLSSESTVSRIRTEHFPLTLESARPSHTSQYLCASSSTPGTHKQGFGEQFFGPGTRLTVL.